A single sample is the source of the 26 T cell receptor beta chains below, sequenced in a study of cytomegalovirus exposure and HLA in healthy donors. Primers for the PCR totalled 60 Vbeta and 13 Jbeta. Clones were read by immunoSEQ multiplex PCR, and TCRdb kept only the in-frame ones, dropping some. Here the sample spans 90,000 to 100,000 clones, around 9.6% being singletons. The sequencing input was PBMCs. The receptors originated from a man aged 50 to 60 in good health and CMV-seropositive.

The chain links TRBV19 to TRBJ1-1; D is unresolved. V lost 7 bases, J lost 6 bases, and 9 bases lay in between. The length of the CDR3 is 11 residues. From germline, CDR1 is LNHDA and CDR2 SQIVND (reference sequence). The chain's CDR3 is CASKGGPEAFF. The CDR3, as DNA: TGTGCCAGTAAGGGAGGTCCTGAAGCTTTCTTT.

The chain is built from TRBV25-1 and TRBJ2-5; 11 bases map to TRBD2. This CDR3 has 15 amino acids. The V gene end was trimmed by 0 bases and the J gene end by 4 bases; junction bases not matched to a gene: 1. Germline CDR1 is MGHDK and CDR2 is SYGVNS. The CDR3 reads CASSEYGTSGETQYF. CDR3 DNA: TGTGCCAGCAGTGAATATGGGACTAGCGGAGAGACCCAGTACTTC.

This clone was seen more than once but under ten times. The chain is built from TRBV9 and TRBJ2-2; tentatively, D is TRBD1 (6 bases). Germline CDR1 reads SGDLS; CDR2 reads YYNGEE. The CDR3 totals 14 residues. Deletions cut 5 bases from V and 6 bases from J, with 14 bases between. CDR3 nucleotides: TGTGCCAGCAGACCGCAGGGACACGCCGGGGAGCTGTTTTTT. It translates to CASRPQGHAGELFF.

This clone occurred a few times. J is TRBJ2-7 and V is TRBV5-6, with D perhaps matching TRBD2 (5 bases). Trimming took 4 bases from V and 2 from J, leaving 10 bases between them. CDR3 size: 13 residues. Per the germline V gene, CDR1 is SGHDT and CDR2 is YYEEEE. CDR3 in amino acids: CASSPSGPYEQYF. The CDR3 nucleotides read TGTGCCAGCAGCCCGAGCGGTCCCTACGAGCAGTACTTC.

This clone has only a few counts. The chain links TRBV9 to TRBJ1-5; 8 bases fit TRBD1. Germline assignment: CDR1 SGDLS and CDR2 YYNGEE. CDR3 length: 13 residues. The J segment lost 8 bases and the V segment lost 3 bases, leaving 4 bases of the junction unmatched. CDR3 sequence (DNA): TGTGCCAGCAGCGCCAGGGGGCGCGAGCCCCAGCATTTT. Amino acids: CASSARGREPQHF.

A remark on this clone: One junction end disagrees with the germline gene, perhaps due to a read error. This chain's CDR3 is CASSGGNTEAFF. For the CDR3, the DNA is TGTGCCAGCAGTGGGGGGAACACTGAAGCCTTCTTT. The V gene is TRBV27, the J gene TRBJ1-1; D is possibly TRBD1 (5 bases). There are 12 residues in the CDR3. Per the germline V gene, CDR1 is MNHEY and CDR2 is SMNVEV (reference sequence).

This clone has more than one count but fewer than ten. One end of the junction varies from germline; a read error may be responsible. The chain employs TRBV7-3 and TRBJ2-1; 14 bases agree with TRBD2. This CDR3 is 14 amino acids long. Germline lookup yields CDR1 SGHTA and CDR2 FQGTGA. Here the CDR3 DNA reads TGTGCCAGCAGCTCCCTTGGGACTAGCGGGAGTAGGATCTTC. This gives the protein CASSSLGTSGSRIF.

This sequence joins TRBV6-1 and TRBJ2-5; D may be TRBD1 (6 bases). CDR3 size: 15 residues. Looked up from germline, CDR1 is MNHNS and CDR2 is SASEGT. Trimming pared 4 bases from V and 5 bases from J, leaving 17 bases between. The CDR3 spells CASSGGQPVGETQYF. For the CDR3, the DNA is TGTGCCAGCAGTGGTGGACAGCCTGTGGGGGAGACCCAGTACTTC.

This chain links TRBV5-1 with TRBJ1-1; no definite D call. The CDR3 contains 19 residues. V dropped 1 base and J dropped 3 bases, with 25 bases sitting between them. The V gene's germline CDR1 is SGHRS and CDR2 YFSETQ. CDR3 coding DNA: TGCGCCAGCAGCTTGTCTCCACTGGGTCGAGGAGGCCCGCACACTGAAGCTTTCTTT. Translated, it gives CASSLSPLGRGGPHTEAFF.

V and J are TRBV7-9 and TRBJ1-5, with 8 bases lining up with TRBD1. There are 16 residues in the CDR3. Germline CDR1 reads SEHNR; CDR2 reads FQNEAQ (reference sequence). V shed 5 bases and J 0 bases; nucleotides not matched to a gene: 6. CDR3 in DNA: TGTGCCAGCAGCCCCGGACAGGGCGATAGCAATCAGCCCCAGCATTTT. Amino acids: CASSPGQGDSNQPQHF.

This clone has more than one count but fewer than ten. The chain links TRBV9 to TRBJ2-2; 8 bases are a match to TRBD1. J was trimmed by 4 bases and V by 4 bases; bases with no gene match: 9. The CDR3 loop spans 16 amino acids. The germline V gene has CDR1 SGDLS and CDR2 YYNGEE. The CDR3 DNA is TGTGCCAGCAGCCCCCCCGCAGGGGGCATCACCGGGGAGCTGTTTTTT. It yields the protein CASSPPAGGITGELFF.

This chain links TRBV28 with TRBJ2-7, with D perhaps matching TRBD2 (5 bases). Trimming took off 2 bases at V and 3 bases at J, with 20 bases between the two ends. Germline V gene lookup returns CDR1 MDHEN and CDR2 SYDVKM. The CDR3 is 17 amino acids. In DNA form, the CDR3 reads TGTGCCAGCAGTTTAGGTAGCGCTTTCCTCGGGGACTACGAGCAGTACTTC. This gives the protein CASSLGSAFLGDYEQYF.

The J gene is TRBJ2-5, the V gene TRBV7-6; tentatively, D is TRBD1 (6 bases). Trimming cost V 4 bases and J 9 bases, with 15 bases left between them. The CDR3 sequence is 13 residues long. The germline V gene has CDR1 SGHVS and CDR2 FNYEAQ. The CDR3 coding sequence is TGTGCCAGCAGCTCTAACTCTCAGGGGTCCCAGTACTTC. Its protein is CASSSNSQGSQYF.

The chain has TRBV6-5 and TRBJ1-1; the match to TRBD1 covers 8 bases. There are 14 residues in the CDR3. V lost 6 bases to trimming and J lost 1 base; unmatched junction nucleotides: 4. Germline-derived CDR1 and CDR2 are MNHEY and SVGAGI. CDR3 sequence reads: CASRPTGGNTEAFF. The CDR3 DNA reads TGTGCCAGCAGGCCTACAGGGGGGAACACTGAAGCTTTCTTT.

The CDR3 bases are TGTGCCTGGAGAAGACCTCTCGGGACTCCAGCGAGACACAATGAGCAGTTCTTC. Translating it yields CAWRRPLGTPARHNEQFF. The chain recombines TRBV30 with TRBJ2-1; a possible D gene is TRBD2 (6 bases). The V end was cut by 3 bases, the J end by 5 bases, with 26 bases between. The length of the CDR3 is 18 residues. CDR1 is GTSNPN, CDR2 SVGIG, per germline (reference sequence). The full variable domain, its missing parts supplied by reference TRBV30 and TRBJ2-1, is SQTIHQWPATLVQPVGSPLSLECTVEGTSNPNLYWYRQAAGRGLQLLFYSVGIGQISSEVPQNLSASRPQDRQFILSSKKLLLSDSGFYLCAWRRPLGTPARHNEQFFGPGTRLTVL.

In this sample, this clone turned up a few times. One end of the junction fails to match germline, which may point to a read error. In nucleotides, the CDR3 is TGTGCCAGCAGCTTAAATCGGGGGGACAGGGCTGATTTC. This sequence encodes CASSLNRGDRADF. This chain links TRBV7-8 with TRBJ2-7, with 9 bases lining up with TRBD1. CDR1 is SGHVS, CDR2 FQNEAQ, per germline. The CDR3 is made up of 13 amino acids.

This clone came up once. The chain couples TRBV6-5 to TRBJ2-7; D might be TRBD1 (6 bases). Between the trimmed V and J ends, which lost 6 bases and 13 bases, there was a span of 16 bases. CDR1 is MNHEY, CDR2 SVGAGI, per germline. The CDR3 spans 11 residues. This CDR3 reads CASREPGTIYF. Written as DNA, the CDR3 is TGTGCCAGCAGAGAGCCCGGGACAATTTACTTC.

This clone was found a few times. The genes are TRBV7-8 and TRBJ1-1, with D perhaps matching TRBD1 (5 bases). This CDR3 is built from 14 residues. Trimming cost V 1 base and J 1 base, with 7 bases left between them. Per the germline V gene, CDR1 is SGHVS and CDR2 is FQNEAQ. CDR3 coding DNA: TGTGCCAGCAGCTTAGGGGGGGGGAACACTGAAGCTTTCTTT. Its protein is CASSLGGGNTEAFF.

This chain links TRBV14 with TRBJ1-2; D gene ambiguous. The CDR3 runs 13 residues. Germline V lookup: CDR1 SGHDN, CDR2 FVKESK. Trimming removed 0 bases from V and 4 bases from J, with 6 bases in between. As DNA, the CDR3 is TGTGCCAGCAGCCAAGATCTTTTCTATGGCTACACCTTC. This gives the protein CASSQDLFYGYTF.

The chain uses TRBV19 and TRBJ2-1; TRBD2 matches 13 bases. The CDR3 consists of 16 residues. Looked up from germline, CDR1 is LNHDA and CDR2 is SQIVND (reference sequence). The junction had 10 bases not matched to a gene; V was cut back by 7 bases and J by 7 bases. The CDR3 is CASTPGLAGVGNEQFF. In DNA form, the CDR3 reads TGTGCCAGTACCCCAGGACTAGCGGGGGTGGGGAATGAGCAGTTCTTC.

The rearrangement uses TRBV6-5 and TRBJ1-1, with 7 bases that match TRBD1. Germline-derived CDR1 and CDR2 are MNHEY and SVGAGI. The CDR3 is 13 amino acids. The V gene end was trimmed by 6 bases and the J gene end by 4 bases; junction bases not matched to a gene: 5. The CDR3 here is CASRQGISTEAFF. CDR3 DNA: TGTGCCAGCAGACAGGGGATAAGCACTGAAGCTTTCTTT.

This rearrangement joins TRBV6-1 to TRBJ1-5; D possibly corresponds to TRBD1 (5 bases). This CDR3 spans 16 amino acids. The V end lost 4 bases, the J end lost 7 bases, and 20 bases lay between the germline ends. Germline loops: CDR1 MNHNS, CDR2 SASEGT. The CDR3 DNA is TGTGCCAGCAGTGTATTAATTTCGGACATGTACCAGCCCCAGCATTTT. Its protein is CASSVLISDMYQPQHF.

The rearrangement joins TRBV5-1 to TRBJ2-7; 7 nucleotides agree with TRBD1. Trimming took 4 bases from V and 3 from J; bases not matched to a gene: 4. The CDR3 contains 13 residues. Germline CDR1 reads SGHRS; CDR2 reads YFSETQ. This CDR3 is CASSPDRFYEQYF. CDR3 nucleotides: TGCGCCAGCAGCCCGGACAGGTTCTACGAGCAGTACTTC.

The table lists this clone with a few counts. V usage is TRBV6-1 and J usage is TRBJ2-5, with 7 bases that match TRBD2. J gave up 3 bases and V 2 bases, and 6 bases lay outside the gene matches. The CDR3 extends over 15 amino acids. The germline V gene encodes CDR1 MNHNS and CDR2 SASEGT. CDR3 DNA sequence: TGTGCCAGCAGTGAAATGCGGGAGAGCAAAGAGACCCAGTACTTC. It encodes CASSEMRESKETQYF.

This clone was found a few times. The rearrangement links TRBV6-5 to TRBJ2-7; TRBD1 aligns across 8 bases. V dropped 0 bases and J dropped 5; count of bases not matched to a gene: 6. The CDR3 is 15 amino acids. Germline V CDR1 and CDR2: MNHEY, SVGAGI. CDR3 residues: CASSYSQGRGHEQYF. In DNA, the CDR3 is TGTGCCAGCAGTTACTCCCAGGGCAGGGGGCACGAGCAGTACTTC.

At least ten counts were recorded for this clone. CDR3 sequence: CASSGQGRSGANVLTF. As DNA, the CDR3 is TGTGCCAGCAGCGGACAGGGGAGATCTGGGGCCAACGTCCTGACTTTC. The gene calls are TRBV2 and TRBJ2-6, with TRBD1 matching over 9 bases. The V gene's germline CDR1 is SNHLY and CDR2 FYNNEI. This CDR3 is 16 amino acids long. V shed 6 bases and J 1 base; nucleotides not matched to a gene: 4.